This entry concerns a single TCR beta chain. Its matching antigen is unknown. This entry belongs to a study of T cell responses to AZD1222 COVID-19 vaccine. General study findings and limits: The donor group comprised mostly white British people and more females; the analysis possibly underestimated clonal diversity. Among those given AZD1222, only five to seven were seropositive at baseline. Repertoires were obtained only post-peak T cell response.

The length of the CDR3 is 16 residues. Trimming cost V 8 bases and J 3 bases; bases outside gene matches: 13. CDR1 is LNHDA, CDR2 SQIVND, per germline (reference sequence). The repertoire was sequenced with immunoSEQ multiplex PCR; TCRdb's copy has only in-frame clones and lacks some. The sample has roughly 110,000 clones; roughly 87% are singletons. The chain is built from TRBV19 and TRBJ1-2; 9 bases agree with TRBD1. The source material was peripheral blood, sampled on day 0 of AZD1222 vaccination. The origin of this receptor is an adult in good health. CDR3 amino acids: CASERGQGLTDYGYTF. The DNA for the CDR3 is TGTGCCAGTGAGAGGGGACAGGGCTTGACAGACTATGGCTACACCTTC.